Described below is a single T cell receptor beta chain sequence and its context. Its specificity is unknown. The study ran its PCR with 60 Vbeta and 13 Jbeta primers. Measured with immunoSEQ multiplex PCR; TCRdb has only the in-frame clones, and not every one. The sample carries around 150,000 clones, roughly 65% recorded once. The sample comes from a study of cytomegalovirus exposure and HLA in healthy donors. Across the whole study: Early on, a data release was issued that held 80 million or so unique TCRs from HLA-typed donors. Notes on the study in general: Many donors shared some public TCRs, even though most TCR sequences were rare. In a later analysis, DRB1 alleles had the most associated TCRs; HLA-C alleles the fewest.

Input material: PBMCs. This clonotype was obtained from a woman in her late teens or twenties in good health and CMV-seropositive.

CDR3 sequence reads: CASTTHRRQGYNEQFF. CDR3 DNA sequence: TGTGCCAGTACCACTCACCGGAGACAGGGCTACAATGAGCAGTTCTTC. The chain recombines TRBV19 with TRBJ2-1, with 7 bases that match TRBD1. The CDR3 has 16 residues. V lost 7 bases and J lost 3; bases outside the gene matches: 12. Germline CDR1 and CDR2: LNHDA and SQIVND (reference sequence).